This is a list of T cell receptor beta chains from one sample in a study of CD8 T cells in ankylosing spondylitis. TCRdb re-called the 5' RACE reads through MiXCR, storing one row per CDR3 protein. The data show just over 300,000 distinct CDR3 sequences, 20% seen once. Sequences were obtained from blood, either unsorted or a sorted T cell fraction (not recorded which). The source of these receptors is a female donor with ankylosing spondylitis or in good health (not recorded which). The CDR3 runs from the conserved cysteine through the conserved F or W. The order of the fields is V gene, J gene, D gene, clone size, CDR3 DNA, CDR3 protein. The D gene is left open where the match is weak. A row's size may be missing; if present it is once, few, many or a size class.

v_call: TRBV12-3/TRBV12-4; j_call: TRBJ2-4; d_call: -; clone_size: many; cdr3_nt: TGTGCCAGCAGCCTAGCTGGCTACGCCAAAAACATTCAGTACTTC; cdr3_aa: CASSLAGYAKNIQYF
v_call: TRBV7-6; j_call: TRBJ2-1; d_call: -; clone_size: few; cdr3_nt: TGTGCCAGCAGCTTAGCTTCACTAGCTGGTGAGCAGTTCTTC; cdr3_aa: CASSLASLAGEQFF
v_call: TRBV14; j_call: TRBJ2-7; d_call: -; clone_size: -; cdr3_nt: TGTGCCAGCAGCTATACAGGGGACTCCTCCCTCTACGAGCAGTACTTC; cdr3_aa: CASSYTGDSSLYEQYF
v_call: TRBV9; j_call: TRBJ1-2; d_call: -; clone_size: few; cdr3_nt: TGTGCCAGCGGGTTTAGCCCTAACTATGGCTACACCTTC; cdr3_aa: CASGFSPNYGYTF
v_call: TRBV2; j_call: TRBJ1-6; d_call: TRBD1; clone_size: -; cdr3_nt: TGTGCCAGCAGTGAGAGACAGGGAACTTATTCACCCCTCCACTTT; cdr3_aa: CASSERQGTYSPLHF
v_call: TRBV7-2; j_call: TRBJ2-1; d_call: TRBD2; clone_size: few; cdr3_nt: TGTGCCAGCAGCAAACAGGGGCCGGGACTAGCGGGGCCCGGGGTTGGATATGAGCAGTTCTTC; cdr3_aa: CASSKQGPGLAGPGVGYEQFF
v_call: TRBV9; j_call: TRBJ1-4; d_call: -; clone_size: -; cdr3_nt: TGTGCCAGCAGCCGAGTGGGGGATCGGGGTGAAAAACTGTTTTTT; cdr3_aa: CASSRVGDRGEKLFF
v_call: TRBV6-5; j_call: TRBJ2-1; d_call: -; clone_size: many; cdr3_nt: TGTGCCAGCAGTTACGACAGATACAATGAGCAGTTCTTC; cdr3_aa: CASSYDRYNEQFF
v_call: TRBV5-1; j_call: TRBJ2-2; d_call: TRBD2; clone_size: -; cdr3_nt: TGCGCCAGCAGCTTCACTAGCGGGAGATCCGGGGAGCTGTTTTTT; cdr3_aa: CASSFTSGRSGELFF
v_call: TRBV5-1; j_call: TRBJ1-5; d_call: TRBD1; clone_size: few; cdr3_nt: TGCGCCAGCAGCCTAACAGGGGGTAGTGAGCCCCAGCATTTT; cdr3_aa: CASSLTGGSEPQHF
v_call: TRBV7-9; j_call: TRBJ2-5; d_call: -; clone_size: few; cdr3_nt: TGTGCCAGCAGCTCACCTTTACACGGCGGGGAGACCCAGTACTTC; cdr3_aa: CASSSPLHGGETQYF